This entry concerns a single TCR beta chain. The record originates from a study of cytomegalovirus exposure and HLA in healthy donors. A multiplex PCR was run with 60 Vbeta primers and 13 Jbeta primers. Method: immunoSEQ multiplex PCR; TCRdb's copy keeps in-frame clones and lacks some. The sample shows 100,000 to 150,000 clones, approximately 80% of them seen only once. The CDR3 loop spans 15 amino acids. The germline gives CDR1 SGHAT, CDR2 FQNNGV. V dropped 0 bases and J dropped 1 base, with 9 bases sitting between them. The chain couples TRBV11-2 to TRBJ1-1, with no clear D. The material sequenced was PBMCs. The receptor's source is a man aged 25-40 years in good health and CMV-seronegative. The CDR3: CASSLDRGGNTEAFF. The CDR3 DNA reads TGTGCCAGCAGCTTAGATCGGGGAGGGAACACTGAAGCTTTCTTT.